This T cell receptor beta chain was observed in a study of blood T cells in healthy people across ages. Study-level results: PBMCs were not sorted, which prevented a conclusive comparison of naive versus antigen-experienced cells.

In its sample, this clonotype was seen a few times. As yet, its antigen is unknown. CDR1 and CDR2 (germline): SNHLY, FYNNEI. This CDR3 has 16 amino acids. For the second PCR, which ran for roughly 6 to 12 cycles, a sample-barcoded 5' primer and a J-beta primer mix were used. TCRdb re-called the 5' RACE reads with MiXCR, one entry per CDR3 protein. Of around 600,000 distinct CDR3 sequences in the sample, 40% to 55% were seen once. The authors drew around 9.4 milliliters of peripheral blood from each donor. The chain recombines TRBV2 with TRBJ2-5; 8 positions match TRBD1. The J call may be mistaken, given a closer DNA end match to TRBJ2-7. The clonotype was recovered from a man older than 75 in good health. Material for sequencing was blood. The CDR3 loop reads CASSARQGSFDYEQYF. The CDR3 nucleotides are TGTGCCAGCAGTGCCAGACAGGGGTCGTTCGACTACGAGCAGTACTTC.